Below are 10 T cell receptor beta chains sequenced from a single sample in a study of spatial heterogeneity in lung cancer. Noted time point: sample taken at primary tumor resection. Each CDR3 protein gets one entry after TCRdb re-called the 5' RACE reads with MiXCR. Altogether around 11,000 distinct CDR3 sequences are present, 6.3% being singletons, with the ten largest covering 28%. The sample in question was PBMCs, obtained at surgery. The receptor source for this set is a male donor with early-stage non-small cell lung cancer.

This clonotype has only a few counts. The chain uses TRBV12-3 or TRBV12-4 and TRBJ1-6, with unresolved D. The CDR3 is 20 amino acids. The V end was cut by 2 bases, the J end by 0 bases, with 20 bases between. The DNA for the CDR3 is TGTGCCAGCAGTTTAAGGGCGGGGTTGCAGATTAACTCCTATAATTCACCCCTCCACTTT. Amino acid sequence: CASSLRAGLQINSYNSPLHF.

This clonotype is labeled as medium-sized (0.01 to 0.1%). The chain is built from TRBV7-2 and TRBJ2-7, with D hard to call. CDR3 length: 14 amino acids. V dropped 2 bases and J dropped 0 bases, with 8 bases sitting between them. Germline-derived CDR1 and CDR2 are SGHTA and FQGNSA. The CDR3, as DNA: TGTGCCAGCAGCTTACTACACAGCTCCTACGAGCAGTACTTC. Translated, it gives CASSLLHSSYEQYF.

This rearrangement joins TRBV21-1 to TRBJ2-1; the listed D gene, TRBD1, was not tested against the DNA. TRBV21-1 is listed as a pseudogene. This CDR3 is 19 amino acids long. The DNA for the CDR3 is TGTGCCAGCAGAAATAACCCTCAGGGCGCGTCCCTTAGGCACAATGAGCAGTTCTTC. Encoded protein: CASRNNPQGASLRHNEQFF.

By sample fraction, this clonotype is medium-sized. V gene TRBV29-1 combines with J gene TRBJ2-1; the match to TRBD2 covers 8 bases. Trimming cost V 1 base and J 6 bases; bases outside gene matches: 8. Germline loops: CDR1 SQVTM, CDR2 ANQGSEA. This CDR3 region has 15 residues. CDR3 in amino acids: CSVEGAGTRVNEQFF. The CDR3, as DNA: TGCAGCGTTGAAGGGGCCGGGACTAGGGTCAATGAGCAGTTCTTC.

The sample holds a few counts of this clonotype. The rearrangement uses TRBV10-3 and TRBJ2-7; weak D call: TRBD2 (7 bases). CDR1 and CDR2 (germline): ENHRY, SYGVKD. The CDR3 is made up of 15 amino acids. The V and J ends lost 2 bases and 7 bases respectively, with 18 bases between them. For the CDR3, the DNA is TGTGCCATCAGTGAGAAGGGGGGAGGGCCCTCGGAGCAGTACTTC. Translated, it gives CAISEKGGGPSEQYF.

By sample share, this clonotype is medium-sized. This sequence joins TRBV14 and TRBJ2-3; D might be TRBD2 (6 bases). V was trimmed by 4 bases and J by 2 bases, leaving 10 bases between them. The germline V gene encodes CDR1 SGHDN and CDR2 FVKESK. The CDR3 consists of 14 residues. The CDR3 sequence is CASSRGTSTDTQYF. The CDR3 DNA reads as TGTGCCAGCAGCCGCGGGACGTCCACAGATACGCAGTATTTT.

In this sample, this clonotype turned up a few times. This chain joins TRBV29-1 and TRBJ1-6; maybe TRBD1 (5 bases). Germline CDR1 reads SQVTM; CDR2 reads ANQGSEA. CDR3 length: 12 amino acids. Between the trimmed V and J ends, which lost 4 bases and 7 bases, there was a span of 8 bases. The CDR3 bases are TGCAGCGTTGGAGGGGCCAATTCACCCCTCCACTTT. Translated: CSVGGANSPLHF.

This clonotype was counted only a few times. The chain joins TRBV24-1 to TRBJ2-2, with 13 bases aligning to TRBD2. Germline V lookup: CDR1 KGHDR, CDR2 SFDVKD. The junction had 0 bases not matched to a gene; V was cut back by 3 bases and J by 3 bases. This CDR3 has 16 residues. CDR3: CATSDGLAGDTGELFF. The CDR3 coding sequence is TGTGCCACCAGTGATGGACTAGCGGGAGACACCGGGGAGCTGTTTTTT.

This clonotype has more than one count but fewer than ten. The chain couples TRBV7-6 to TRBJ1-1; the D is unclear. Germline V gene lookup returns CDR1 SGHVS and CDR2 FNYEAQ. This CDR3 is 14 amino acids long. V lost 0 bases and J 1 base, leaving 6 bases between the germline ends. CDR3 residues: CASSLAPGNTEAFF. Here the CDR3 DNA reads TGTGCCAGCAGCTTAGCCCCGGGGAACACTGAAGCTTTCTTT.

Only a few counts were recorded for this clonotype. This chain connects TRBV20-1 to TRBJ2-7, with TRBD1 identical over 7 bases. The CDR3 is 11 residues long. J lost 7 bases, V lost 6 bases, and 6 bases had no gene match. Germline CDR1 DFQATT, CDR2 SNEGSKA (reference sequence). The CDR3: CSAAQGREQYF. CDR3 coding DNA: TGCAGTGCCGCACAGGGGCGGGAGCAGTACTTC.